This TCR beta chain came from a study of shared clonotypes between healthy human individuals (dated by TCRdb to 2018 to 2021). For the study in its entirety: The cohort included three men and a couple of women between 18 and 49 years of age. Per donor, three plates each were used for CD4 naive and CD4 memory, two for CD8 naive, and one for CD8 memory. The study deeply sequenced blood TCR repertoires of five healthy adults to estimate repertoire size and the extent of clonotype sharing between individuals. To increase sequencing depth and limit assay-specific biases, different laboratories used diverse techniques to prepare libraries and sequence TCR repertoires. Per donor, leukapheresis produced somewhere between about 0.9 and 9.5 billion PBMCs. The full study reports these points: Because the study included only a small number of donors, the genetic and exposure-history diversity represented was limited. Pairwise subsampling led to the expectation that sequencing depth would affect the degree of clonotype sharing among donors. Larger estimated clonotype richness was generally found for naive subsets than for memory subsets. Sampling was restricted to blood, and TCR repertoires in tissues likely differ from the TCR repertoires found in blood. Sharing across a handful of donors was observed for roughly 5.4% of naive CD4, 3% to 3.5% of naive CD8, roughly 2.3% of memory CD4, and around 0.4% of memory CD8 clonotypes. Compared with non-shared clonotypes, the clonotypes found in all four sorted-subset donors had higher generation probabilities. Even with the large sequencing depth, rarefaction of the sorted-subset datasets indicated that sequencing was incomplete.

Using the deep immunoSEQ assay, multiplex PCR amplified TCR CDR3 regions from genomic DNA. Extracted genomic DNA from each cell subset was spread evenly across all wells of several immunoSEQ 96-well plates, with each plate serving as a replicate. For sorted subsets, each replicate PCR was loaded with roughly 0.2 ug genomic DNA, equivalent to about 33,000 T cell genomes. The purified libraries were quantified using a Qubit 3.0 fluorometer, sized with a Bioanalyzer 2100, and then quantified again using the KAPA Library Quantification kit. Every immunoSEQ 96-well plate was sequenced on a dedicated single-read 150-cycle Illumina NextSeq 550 flow cell. Processing in the source paper ran as follows. Because the immunoSEQ output included only junctional sequences and no quality scores, the filtering could not be the same as the filtering used for full-length reads. To assign V/J genes and CDR3, sequences were annotated against IMGT germline references using PyIR, a Python wrapper for IgBLAST v1.9. Reads were removed for weak V/J assignments (E-value above 1e-6), missing CDR3, stop codons, out-of-frame junctions, or ambiguous translated residues. V3J clonotypes were defined as sequences sharing an identical inferred V gene, J gene, and CDR3 amino acid sequence. The percentage overlap between two repertoires was calculated by dividing the number of shared unique clonotypes by the size of the smaller repertoire. RTK rarefaction, the Chao1 estimator, and Recon v2.1 estimates of unobserved clonotypes were used to assess repertoire richness. Generation probabilities for all TCRbeta clonotypes obtained by the gDNA method from four donors were computed using OLGA. This is the immuneACCESS table as TCRdb keeps it, with only in-frame sequences that have V and J called. A part of the clones is gone; compared with another copy, unresolved V genes explain less than half, and the rest is unexplained. V and J calls and clone size are as listed in that table; D and trimming were resolved from the DNA. The sample includes 300,000 to 400,000 clones, with under 80% observed a single time. Over 9% of the sample rests with the top ten.

Regarding this clone: Its antigen remains undetermined. Base qualities are not at hand, and no much larger clone is one base apart.

Healthy HIV-negative adults with no recently reported acute infections or vaccinations were included as donors. Every donor was a Caucasian adult residing in Nashville, Tennessee, USA. Magnetic negative selection was used to enrich CD4+ T cells, after which naive cells were positively selected on CD45RA and the negative fraction became the memory subset. After blood collection by leukapheresis, PBMCs were isolated using Ficoll-Histopaque density gradient centrifugation and then cryopreserved in the vapor phase of liquid nitrogen. Analytical flow cytometry was used to check the purity and quantity of every magnetically sorted T cell population. Genomic DNA was isolated from each sorted fraction and quantified by UV absorbance on a Nanodrop 2000c. The clonotype was recovered from a man under 40 in good health. Material for sequencing was memory CD4+ T cells sorted from blood. Interpreted using the paper, the cell subset or site label stands for: CD45RA-negative fraction.

The nucleotide sequence is given as TGCAGCGTTATGAGGGGCGCGGGAGAAAAACTGTTTTTT. Translated, this gives CSVMRGAGEKLFF. Recombination linked TRBV29-1 to TRBJ1-4; tentative D gene TRBD1, with 5 bases matching. Trimming costs V 5 bases and J 8 bases, and their ends lie 15 bases apart. The CDR3, from cysteine to phenylalanine, totals 13 residues. Here the CDR3 DNA is all that survives: 39 bases in frame from base 1. From a lookup of the germline V gene, CDR1 and CDR2 are SQVTM and ANQGSEA.